Presented here are 10 T cell receptor beta chains from one specimen sequenced in a study of T-cell reconstitution after alpha-beta-depleted transplantation in children. Preparation of the TCRbeta library was carried out with unique molecular identifiers. TCRdb re-analysed the PCR reads in MiXCR, keeping a single row per CDR3 protein. The sample has hundreds of thousands of distinct CDR3 sequences; approximately 15% are singletons. The sample in question was PBMCs, mostly from graft donor cells, obtained 360 days after TCRalphabeta/CD19-depleted stem cell transplant. These receptors all come from a male patient younger than 18 who had a stem cell transplant for acute lymphoblastic leukemia, so the T cells may come from the graft donor.

This clonotype was picked up many times. The chain recombines TRBV20-1 with TRBJ1-5; D perhaps matches TRBD1 (5 bases). The CDR3 has 13 residues. With 3 bases removed from V and 9 bases from J, the gap between germline ends came to 15 bases. CDR1 is DFQATT, CDR2 SNEGSKA, per germline (reference sequence). The CDR3 DNA is TGCAGTGCTAGCAGGGCAGGTTCCTCGCCCCAGCATTTT. Amino acids: CSASRAGSSPQHF.

In this sample, this clonotype turned up many times. The rearrangement joins TRBV6-5 to TRBJ1-1, with D unclear. The CDR3 has 13 amino acids. V was shortened by 0 bases and J by 5 bases, with 7 bases between the two germline ends. CDR1 MNHEY and CDR2 SVGAGI come from the germline V gene. Written as DNA, the CDR3 is TGTGCCAGCAGTTACTCCCGGCTGACTGAAGCTTTCTTT. Translated: CASSYSRLTEAFF.

This clonotype was counted between two and nine times. The chain combines TRBV12-3 or TRBV12-4 with TRBJ2-1, with D perhaps TRBD2 (5 bases). V shed 7 bases and J shed 6 bases, with 16 bases lying between them. This CDR3 spans 14 amino acids. This CDR3 reads CASNFGLAFNEQFF. The CDR3 nucleotides read TGTGCCAGCAACTTTGGTTTAGCGTTCAATGAGCAGTTCTTC.

This clonotype appeared a few times. The chain couples TRBV4-1 to TRBJ2-6; D may be TRBD2 (5 bases). The CDR3 loop spans 16 amino acids. V lost 4 bases to trimming and J lost 4 bases, with 14 bases between them. The germline V gene encodes CDR1 MGHRA and CDR2 YSYEKL. The CDR3 reads CASSLLWTPGANVLTF. CDR3 sequence (DNA): TGCGCCAGCAGCCTTCTTTGGACTCCCGGGGCCAACGTCCTGACTTTC.

This clonotype was counted a few times. The V and J genes are TRBV5-5 and TRBJ2-5, with TRBD2 identical over 8 bases. Trimming removed 0 bases from V and 0 bases from J; junction bases left unmatched: 7. The CDR3 is 17 amino acids. The germline CDR1 and CDR2 sequences are SGHKS and YYEKEE (reference sequence). DNA of the CDR3: TGTGCCAGCAGCTTGGTAACGGGAGGGCAGTACCAAGAGACCCAGTACTTC. This sequence encodes CASSLVTGGQYQETQYF.

The CDR3: CASSFSGRSSYNEQFF. As DNA, the CDR3 is TGTGCCAGCAGTTTCAGCGGGAGGAGCTCCTACAATGAGCAGTTCTTC. The chain employs TRBV6-2 or TRBV6-3 and TRBJ2-1, with 9 bases that match TRBD2. Germline V gives CDR1 MNHEY, CDR2 SVGEGT. Trimming removed 4 bases from V and 0 bases from J; junction bases left unmatched: 4. This CDR3 is 16 amino acids long.

This clonotype occurred a few times. The chain has TRBV12-3 or TRBV12-4 and TRBJ1-6; 7 bases fit TRBD1. J lost 1 base, V lost 5 bases, and 8 bases had no gene match. The CDR3 runs 17 residues. The CDR3 region is CASSPRQGRSYNSPLHF. The CDR3 coding sequence is TGTGCCAGCAGTCCCAGACAGGGAAGGTCCTATAATTCACCCCTCCACTTT.

The chain combines TRBV24-1 with TRBJ2-3; TRBD2 agrees at 12 bases. Germline V gene sequence: CDR1 KGHDR, CDR2 SFDVKD. With V trimmed by 5 bases and J by 3 bases, 11 bases remained unmatched. This CDR3 spans 18 amino acids. The CDR3 sequence: CATSGSQPGLAGTDTQYF. CDR3 DNA: TGTGCCACCAGTGGTAGTCAGCCGGGACTAGCGGGTACAGATACGCAGTATTTT.

This clonotype appeared a few times. The rearrangement links TRBV5-1 to TRBJ1-6, with 10 bases fitting TRBD1. This CDR3 is built from 14 residues. Germline loops: CDR1 SGHRS, CDR2 YFSETQ. V dropped 4 bases and J dropped 10; count of bases not matched to a gene: 5. Written as DNA, the CDR3 is TGCGCCAGCAGCATCGGACAGGGGGGCTCACCCCTCCACTTT. It specifies CASSIGQGGSPLHF.

This clonotype was seen a few times. This chain connects TRBV19 to TRBJ2-1; no definite D call. The CDR3 is 13 amino acids. The ends were cut back, 3 bases at V and 8 bases at J, with 11 bases in the middle. CDR1 and CDR2 from the germline V gene are LNHDA and SQIVND (reference sequence). The CDR3: CASSISSLHEQFF. The CDR3 DNA follows: TGTGCCAGTAGTATTTCTAGTTTGCATGAGCAGTTCTTC.